The subject of this entry is one TCR beta chain. The sample comes from a study of OX40 agonist ivuxolimab in advanced cancers. In the study overall: The dose-escalation group included hepatocellular carcinoma, melanoma, renal cell carcinoma and head and neck cancer.

Repertoires were generated with immunoSEQ multiplex PCR, while TCRdb's copy carries only in-frame clones and drops some. The sample consists of roughly 67,000 clones, 85% to 95% of them appearing once. The V end lost 1 base, the J end lost 2 bases, and 14 bases lay between the germline ends. This CDR3 spans 16 amino acids. Per germline, CDR1 SEHNR and CDR2 FQNEAQ (reference sequence). Sequences were derived from CD4+ or CD8+ T cells sorted from blood, sampled in a trial of the OX40 agonist ivuxolimab. The receptor was isolated from an adult with an advanced solid tumor such as melanoma, head and neck, liver or kidney cancer. The V and J genes are TRBV7-9 and TRBJ1-1, with TRBD1 as a possible D gene (5 bases). The chain's CDR3 is CASSLGYGDGNTEAFF. For the CDR3, the DNA is TGTGCCAGCAGCTTAGGGTATGGGGACGGTAACACTGAAGCTTTCTTT.